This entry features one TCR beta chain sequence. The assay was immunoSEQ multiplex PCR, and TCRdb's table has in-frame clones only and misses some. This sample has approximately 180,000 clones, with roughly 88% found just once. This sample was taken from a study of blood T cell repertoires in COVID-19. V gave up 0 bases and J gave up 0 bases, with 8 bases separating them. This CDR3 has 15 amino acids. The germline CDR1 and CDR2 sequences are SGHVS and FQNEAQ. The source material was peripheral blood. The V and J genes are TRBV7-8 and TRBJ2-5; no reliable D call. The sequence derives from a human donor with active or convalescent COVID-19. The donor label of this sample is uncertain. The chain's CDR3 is CASSLAGRDQETQYF. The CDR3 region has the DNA TGTGCCAGCAGCTTAGCGGGTCGGGACCAAGAGACCCAGTACTTC.